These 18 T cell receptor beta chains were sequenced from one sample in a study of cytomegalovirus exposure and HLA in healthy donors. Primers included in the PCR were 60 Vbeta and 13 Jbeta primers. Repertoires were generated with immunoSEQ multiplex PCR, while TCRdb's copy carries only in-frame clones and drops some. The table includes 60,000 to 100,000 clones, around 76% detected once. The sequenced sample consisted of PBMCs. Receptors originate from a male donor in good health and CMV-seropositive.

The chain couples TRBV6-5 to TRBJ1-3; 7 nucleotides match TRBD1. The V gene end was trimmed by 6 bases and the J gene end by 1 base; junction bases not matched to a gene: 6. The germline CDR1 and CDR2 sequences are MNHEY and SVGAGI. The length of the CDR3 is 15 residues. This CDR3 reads CASSFRQGSGNTIYF. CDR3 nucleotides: TGTGCCAGCAGCTTTAGACAGGGTTCTGGAAACACCATATATTTT.

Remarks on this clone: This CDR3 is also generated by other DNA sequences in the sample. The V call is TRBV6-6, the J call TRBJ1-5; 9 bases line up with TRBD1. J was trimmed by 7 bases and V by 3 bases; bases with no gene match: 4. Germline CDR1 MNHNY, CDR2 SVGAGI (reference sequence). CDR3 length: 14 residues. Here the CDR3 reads CASSYTGGRQPQHF. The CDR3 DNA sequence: TGTGCCAGCAGTTATACAGGGGGCAGGCAGCCCCAGCATTTT.

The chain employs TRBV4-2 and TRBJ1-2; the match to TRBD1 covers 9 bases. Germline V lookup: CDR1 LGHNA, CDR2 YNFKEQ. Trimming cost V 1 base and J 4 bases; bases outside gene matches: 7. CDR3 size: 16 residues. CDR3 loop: CASSQAGTGILYGYTF. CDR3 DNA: TGTGCCAGCAGCCAAGCCGGGACAGGGATCCTCTATGGCTACACCTTC.

The DNA for the CDR3 is TGTGCCAGCAGTTACGGCAGGGGTACGTACGAGCAGTACTTC. It is translated as CASSYGRGTYEQYF. The chain links TRBV27 to TRBJ2-7; possibly TRBD1 for D (6 bases). V was pared by 4 bases and J by 4 bases, with 14 bases between. Germline V lookup: CDR1 MNHEY, CDR2 SMNVEV (reference sequence). CDR3 length: 14 amino acids.

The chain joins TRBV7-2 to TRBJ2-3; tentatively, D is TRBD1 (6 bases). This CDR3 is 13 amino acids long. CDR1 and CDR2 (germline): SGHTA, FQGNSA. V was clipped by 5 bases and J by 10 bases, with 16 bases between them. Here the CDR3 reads CASSPESRGAQYF. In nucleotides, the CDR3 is TGTGCCAGCAGCCCCGAATCCAGGGGTGCGCAGTATTTT.

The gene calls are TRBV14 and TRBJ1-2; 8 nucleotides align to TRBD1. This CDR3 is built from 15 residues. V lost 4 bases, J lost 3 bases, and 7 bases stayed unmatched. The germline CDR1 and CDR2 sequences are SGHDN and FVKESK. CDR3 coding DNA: TGTGCCAGCAGCCCCCAATTGACAGGGGACTATGGCTACACCTTC. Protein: CASSPQLTGDYGYTF.

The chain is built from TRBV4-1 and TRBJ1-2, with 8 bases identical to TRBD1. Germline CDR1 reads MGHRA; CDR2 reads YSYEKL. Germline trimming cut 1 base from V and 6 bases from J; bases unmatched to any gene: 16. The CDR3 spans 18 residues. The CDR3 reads CASSQVLRGRGIFNGYTF. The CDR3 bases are TGCGCCAGCAGCCAAGTGCTCAGGGGGCGCGGTATTTTCAATGGCTACACCTTC.

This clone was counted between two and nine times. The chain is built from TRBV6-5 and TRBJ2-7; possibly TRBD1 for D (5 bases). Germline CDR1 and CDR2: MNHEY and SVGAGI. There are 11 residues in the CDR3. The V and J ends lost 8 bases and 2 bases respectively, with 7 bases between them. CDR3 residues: CASGRAYEQYF. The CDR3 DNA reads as TGTGCCAGCGGCAGGGCCTACGAGCAGTACTTC.

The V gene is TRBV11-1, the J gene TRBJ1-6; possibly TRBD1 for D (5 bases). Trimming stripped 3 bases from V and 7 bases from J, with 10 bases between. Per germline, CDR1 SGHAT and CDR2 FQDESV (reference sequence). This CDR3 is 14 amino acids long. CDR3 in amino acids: CASSFGGQNSPLHF. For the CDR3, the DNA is TGTGCCAGCAGCTTCGGGGGTCAGAATTCACCCCTCCACTTT. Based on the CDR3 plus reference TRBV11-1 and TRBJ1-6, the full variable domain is EAEVAQSPRYKITEKSQAVAFWCDPISGHATLYWYRQILGQGPELLVQFQDESVVDDSQLPKDRFSAERLKGVDSTLKIQPAELGDSAMYLCASSFGGQNSPLHFGNGTRLTVT.

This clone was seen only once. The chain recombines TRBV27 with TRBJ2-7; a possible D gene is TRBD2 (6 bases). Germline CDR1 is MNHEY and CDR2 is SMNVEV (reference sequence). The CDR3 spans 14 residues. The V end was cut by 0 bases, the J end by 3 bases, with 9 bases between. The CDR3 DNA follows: TGTGCCAGCAGTTTATCACCGGGGGTCTACGAGCAGTACTTC. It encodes CASSLSPGVYEQYF.

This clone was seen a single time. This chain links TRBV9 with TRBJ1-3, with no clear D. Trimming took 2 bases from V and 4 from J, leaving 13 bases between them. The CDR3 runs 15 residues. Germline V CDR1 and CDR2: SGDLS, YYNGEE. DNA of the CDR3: TGTGCCAGCAGCGTTTCCGGGGATCGGGGAAACACCATATATTTT. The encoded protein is CASSVSGDRGNTIYF.

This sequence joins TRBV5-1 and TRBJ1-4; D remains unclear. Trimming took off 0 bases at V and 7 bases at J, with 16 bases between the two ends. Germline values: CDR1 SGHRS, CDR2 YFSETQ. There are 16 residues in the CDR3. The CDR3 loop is CASSLALVRLSEKLFF. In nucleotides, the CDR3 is TGCGCCAGCAGCTTGGCCTTAGTGCGTCTAAGTGAAAAACTGTTTTTT.

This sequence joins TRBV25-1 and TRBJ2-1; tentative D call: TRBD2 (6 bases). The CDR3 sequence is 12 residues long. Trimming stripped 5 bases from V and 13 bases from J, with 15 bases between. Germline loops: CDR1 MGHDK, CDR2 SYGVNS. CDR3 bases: TGTGCCAGCAGTAACTCCGGGACTGAACAGTTCTTC. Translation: CASSNSGTEQFF.

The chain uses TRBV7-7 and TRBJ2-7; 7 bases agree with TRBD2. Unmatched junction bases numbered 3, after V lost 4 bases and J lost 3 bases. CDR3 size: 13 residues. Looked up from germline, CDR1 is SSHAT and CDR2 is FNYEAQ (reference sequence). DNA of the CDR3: TGTGCCAGCAGCTGGGGGAGGGGCTACGAGCAGTACTTC. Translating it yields CASSWGRGYEQYF.

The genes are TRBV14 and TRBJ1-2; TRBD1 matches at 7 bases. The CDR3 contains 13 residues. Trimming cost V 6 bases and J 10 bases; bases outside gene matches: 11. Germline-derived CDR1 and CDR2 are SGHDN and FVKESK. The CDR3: CASRSTGFNVYTF. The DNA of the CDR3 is TGTGCCAGCAGATCGACAGGGTTTAATGTCTACACCTTC.

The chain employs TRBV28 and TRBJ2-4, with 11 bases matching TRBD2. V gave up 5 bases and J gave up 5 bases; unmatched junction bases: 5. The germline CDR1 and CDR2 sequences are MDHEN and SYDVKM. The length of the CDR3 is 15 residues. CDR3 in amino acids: CASSRSGGGQNIQYF. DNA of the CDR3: TGTGCCAGCAGTCGTAGCGGGGGGGGTCAAAACATTCAGTACTTC. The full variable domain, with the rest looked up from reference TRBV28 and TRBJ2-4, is DVKVTQSSRYLVKRTGEKVFLECVQDMDHENMFWYRQDPGLGLRLIYFSYDVKMKEKGDIPEGYSVSREKKERFSLILESASTNQTSMYLCASSRSGGGQNIQYFGAGTRLSVL.

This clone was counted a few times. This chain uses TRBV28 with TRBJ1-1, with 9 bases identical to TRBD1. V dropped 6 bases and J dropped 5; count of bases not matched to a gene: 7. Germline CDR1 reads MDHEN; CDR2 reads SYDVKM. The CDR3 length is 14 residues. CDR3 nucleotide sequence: TGTGCCAGCAGCAAAGGACAGGGGAGGACTGAAGCTTTCTTT. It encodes CASSKGQGRTEAFF. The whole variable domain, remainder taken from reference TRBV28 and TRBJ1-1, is DVKVTQSSRYLVKRTGEKVFLECVQDMDHENMFWYRQDPGLGLRLIYFSYDVKMKEKGDIPEGYSVSREKKERFSLILESASTNQTSMYLCASSKGQGRTEAFFGQGTRLTVV.

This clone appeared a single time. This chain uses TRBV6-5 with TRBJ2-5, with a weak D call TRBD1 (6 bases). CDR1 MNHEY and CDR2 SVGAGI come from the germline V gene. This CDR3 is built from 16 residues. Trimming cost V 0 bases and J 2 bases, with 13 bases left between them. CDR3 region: CASSYSNSQGQETQYF. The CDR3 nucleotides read TGTGCCAGCAGTTACTCGAACTCGCAGGGGCAAGAGACCCAGTACTTC.